Listed below are T cell receptor beta chains from one sample, sequenced in a study of cytotoxic CD8 clonotypes in ibrutinib-treated CLL. Repertoires were generated with immunoSEQ multiplex PCR, while TCRdb's copy carries only in-frame clones and drops some. The sample has a few hundred thousand clones, roughly 80% seen once; the top ten hold approximately 7%. This specimen consisted of PBMCs, obtained before ibrutinib treatment. Receptor source: a human donor with chronic lymphocytic leukemia. CDR3s include the opening cysteine and the closing phenylalanine or tryptophan. D genes are given only for firm matches. Only some rows state a clone size, as once, few, many or a class for expanded clones.

.	.	TRBJ1-2	TRBV19	11	CASRQGFGYTF	TGTGCCAGTAGGCAGGGGTTTGGCTACACCTTC
TRBD1	.	TRBJ2-3	TRBV7-2	14	CASSMDRTTDTQYF	TGTGCCAGCAGCATGGACAGGACCACAGATACGCAGTATTTT
TRBD2	.	TRBJ2-3	TRBV9	14	CASSAIAGTDTQYF	TGTGCCAGCAGCGCCATAGCGGGGACAGATACGCAGTATTTT
.	few	TRBJ2-7	TRBV5-1	13	CASSLKDPYEQYF	TGCGCCAGCAGCTTGAAGGACCCCTACGAGCAGTACTTC
TRBD1	.	TRBJ2-2	TRBV18	16	CASSPNDRGGDGELFF	TGTGCCAGCTCACCGAATGACAGGGGAGGAGACGGGGAGCTGTTTTTT
.	.	TRBJ2-3	TRBV5-1	14	CASSLAGSTDTQYF	TGCGCCAGCAGCTTGGCGGGGAGCACAGATACGCAGTATTTT
.	few	TRBJ2-2	TRBV29-1	13	CSVGTRVTGELFF	TGCAGCGTTGGAACCAGAGTAACCGGGGAGCTGTTTTTT
.	.	TRBJ2-7	TRBV7-9	11	CASSQDYEQYF	TGTGCCAGCAGCCAAGACTACGAGCAGTACTTC
.	.	TRBJ2-1	TRBV10-3	12	CAISENSYEQFF	TGTGCCATCAGTGAGAACAGTTATGAGCAGTTCTTC
.	few	TRBJ1-5	TRBV5-1	13	CASRRGPEQPQHF	TGCGCCAGCAGGCGGGGGCCCGAACAGCCCCAGCATTTT
TRBD1	.	TRBJ1-2	TRBV5-1	14	CASSFRTGNYGYTF	TGCGCCAGCAGCTTCAGGACAGGGAACTATGGCTACACCTTC
.	.	TRBJ1-2	TRBV11-2	15	CASSPVSGALDGYTF	TGTGCCAGCAGCCCCGTTTCAGGGGCGCTAGATGGCTACACCTTC
.	.	TRBJ1-5	TRBV4-2	14	CASSQDPENQPQHF	TGTGCCAGCAGCCAAGACCCGGAAAATCAGCCCCAGCATTTT
.	.	TRBJ1-1	TRBV11-2	13	CASSSGLLSGAFF	TGTGCCAGCAGCTCGGGTTTACTGTCGGGAGCTTTCTTT
.	.	TRBJ2-7	TRBV5-4	13	CASRTGAGYEQYF	TGTGCCAGCAGGACCGGGGCGGGCTACGAGCAGTACTTC
TRBD2	.	TRBJ2-2	TRBV5-4	14	CASSLVLAGGELFF	TGTGCCAGCAGCTTGGTGCTAGCGGGCGGGGAGCTGTTTTTT
.	.	TRBJ2-3	TRBV7-2	16	CASRRRSGKSTDTQYF	TGTGCCAGCAGGCGGCGTAGCGGAAAGAGCACAGATACGCAGTATTTT
TRBD2	.	TRBJ2-2	TRBV27	17	CASSLWGLAVNTGELFF	TGTGCCAGCAGTTTATGGGGACTAGCGGTGAACACCGGGGAGCTGTTTTTT
TRBD2	.	TRBJ2-7	TRBV13	14	CASSQGLASYEQYF	TGTGCCAGCAGCCAAGGACTAGCTTCCTACGAGCAGTACTTC
TRBD1	.	TRBJ1-2	TRBV19	15	CASSPSVAGGRGYTF	TGTGCCAGTAGTCCTTCGGTTGCAGGGGGAAGAGGCTACACCTTC
.	.	TRBJ1-2	TRBV29-1	14	CSVDATGMNYGYTF	TGCAGCGTTGATGCCACAGGAATGAACTATGGCTACACCTTC
.	.	TRBJ2-5	TRBV25-1	13	CASTEFSGETQYF	TGTGCCAGCACTGAGTTTTCCGGGGAGACCCAGTACTTC
.	.	TRBJ1-5	TRBV6-6	11	CASNQDQPQHF	TGTGCCAGCAATCAGGACCAGCCCCAGCATTTT
.	.	TRBJ1-1	TRBV29-1	13	CSVAGFGGTEAFF	TGCAGCGTTGCAGGGTTCGGGGGCACTGAAGCTTTCTTT
.	.	TRBJ1-1	TRBV4-3	16	CASSQERGAGNTEAFF	TGCGCCAGCAGCCAAGAGCGGGGGGCGGGGAACACTGAAGCTTTCTTT
TRBD2	.	TRBJ2-1	TRBV4-2	15	CASSQTGTIYNEQFF	TGTGCCAGCAGCCAAACCGGGACTATCTACAATGAGCAGTTCTTC
.	.	TRBJ1-1	TRBV7-3	13	CASSRDTNTEAFF	TGTGCCAGCAGCCGGGACACGAACACTGAAGCTTTCTTT
TRBD1	once	TRBJ2-5	TRBV2	13	CASSGTGVETQYF	TGTGCCAGCAGTGGGACAGGGGTGGAGACCCAGTACTTC
.	.	TRBJ2-2	TRBV15	14	CATSRDAETGELFF	TGTGCCACCAGCAGAGATGCGGAAACCGGGGAGCTGTTTTTT
.	.	TRBJ2-1	TRBV5-6	14	CASMGASWGHEQFF	TGTGCCAGCATGGGGGCATCCTGGGGCCATGAGCAGTTCTTC
.	.	TRBJ1-1	TRBV7-9	15	CASSFRDLLLAEAFF	TGTGCCAGCAGCTTCAGGGACCTCCTCCTCGCTGAAGCTTTCTTT
.	.	TRBJ2-7	TRBV5-1	11	CASSLAYEQYF	TGCGCCAGCAGCTTGGCCTACGAGCAGTACTTC
.	.	TRBJ2-7	TRBV5-1	12	CASEGLANQQYF	TGCGCCAGTGAGGGCCTAGCGAACCAGCAGTACTTC
TRBD2	.	TRBJ2-2	TRBV10-3	15	CAIKGLLAGAGELFF	TGTGCCATCAAAGGATTACTAGCGGGAGCCGGGGAGCTGTTTTTT
.	.	TRBJ1-1	TRBV15	13	CATSRDLHSGAFF	TGTGCCACCAGCAGAGATCTCCACTCCGGAGCTTTCTTT
TRBD2	.	TRBJ2-7	TRBV27	18	CASSWGFSGSFSSYEQYF	TGTGCCAGCAGTTGGGGTTTTAGCGGGAGCTTCAGCTCCTACGAGCAGTACTTC
TRBD2	once	TRBJ2-5	TRBV19	16	CASTSGLAGDRGTQYF	TGTGCCAGTACATCGGGACTAGCGGGGGACCGGGGGACCCAGTACTTC
.	.	TRBJ1-5	TRBV7-9	15	CASSPSRVSNQPQHF	TGTGCCAGCAGCCCAAGTCGGGTTAGCAATCAGCCCCAGCATTTT
.	few	TRBJ2-2	TRBV7-9	15	CASTLGWGGTGELFF	TGTGCCAGCACCCTAGGGTGGGGAGGCACCGGGGAGCTGTTTTTT
.	.	TRBJ1-1	TRBV6-6	16	CASSYRITPANTEAFF	TGTGCCAGCAGTTACCGAATTACACCTGCGAACACTGAAGCTTTCTTT
TRBD2	.	TRBJ2-3	TRBV4-3	17	CASSQGRLAGSADTQYF	TGCGCCAGCAGCCAAGGCCGACTAGCGGGAAGCGCAGATACGCAGTATTTT
.	.	TRBJ2-3	TRBV7-2	18	CASSLESLGASVGDTQYF	TGTGCCAGCAGCTTAGAGAGTCTTGGGGCGTCCGTGGGAGATACGCAGTATTTT
.	few	TRBJ2-2	TRBV19	16	CASRRGPSRNTGELFF	TGTGCCAGTAGGAGGGGTCCTAGTAGGAACACCGGGGAGCTGTTTTTT
.	.	TRBJ1-5	TRBV19	14	CASSIREGNQPQHF	TGTGCCAGTAGTATCCGTGAGGGCAATCAGCCCCAGCATTTT
TRBD2	.	TRBJ2-7	TRBV15	13	CATTSGRHNEQYF	TGTGCCACCACTAGCGGGAGGCATAACGAGCAGTACTTC
.	.	TRBJ2-2	TRBV6-4	15	CASSERGLNTGELFF	TGTGCCAGCAGTGAACGGGGACTTAACACCGGGGAGCTGTTTTTT
.	.	TRBJ1-5	TRBV11-2	18	CASSLAGPGQYSNQPQHF	TGTGCCAGCAGCTTAGCGGGGCCCGGACAGTATAGCAATCAGCCCCAGCATTTT
TRBD1	.	TRBJ1-2	TRBV7-2	14	CASSLATGDYGYTF	TGTGCCAGCAGCTTAGCAACAGGGGACTATGGCTACACCTTC
.	.	TRBJ1-1	TRBV12-2	13	CARTGHPNTEAFF	TGTGCAAGGACGGGACACCCGAACACTGAAGCTTTCTTT
.	.	TRBJ2-2	TRBV2	14	CASSGSGAPGELFF	TGTGCCAGCAGTGGGTCGGGAGCGCCCGGGGAGCTGTTTTTT
TRBD2	.	TRBJ2-1	TRBV9	16	CASSLRLAGGPNEQFF	TGTGCCAGCAGCTTACGACTAGCGGGAGGGCCCAATGAGCAGTTCTTC
.	few	TRBJ1-5	TRBV6-1	14	CASRDRDNNQPQHF	TGTGCCAGCAGGGACCGGGACAACAATCAGCCCCAGCATTTT
TRBD2	.	TRBJ2-2	TRBV7-3	16	CASSLNSGRNTGELFF	TGTGCCAGCAGCTTAAATAGCGGGAGGAACACCGGGGAGCTGTTTTTT
TRBD1	.	TRBJ2-1	TRBV2	15	CASSVGQGVGNEQFF	TGTGCCAGCAGTGTCGGCCAGGGGGTGGGGAATGAGCAGTTCTTC
TRBD2	.	TRBJ2-7	TRBV10-2	15	CASSGLAGTTYEQYF	TGCGCCAGCAGTGGGCTAGCGGGCACGACCTACGAGCAGTACTTC